This T cell receptor (beta chain) was sequenced in a study of siplizumab effects on memory and regulatory T cells. Whole-study results and caveats: Naive T cell populations appeared to exhibit greater diversity than memory cells and appeared to be major alloresponse contributors. With siplizumab, mappable alloreactive CD4+ clones averaged approximately 70% Treg-derived, versus more than 25% in controls.

Comment on this clone: Its specificity is not known.

For every sample, roughly 94,000 TCR templates were assayed. Repertoires were generated with immunoSEQ multiplex PCR, while TCRdb's copy carries only in-frame clones and drops some. The sample records 100,000 or so clones, about nine tenths being singletons. V trimming: 4 bases; J trimming: 2 bases; junction bases outside the gene matches: 8. In germline, CDR1 is SGHDN, CDR2 FVKESK. CDR3 length: 16 residues. The material sequenced was CD4+ T cells sorted from blood. V is TRBV14 and J is TRBJ2-7, with 10 bases identical to TRBD2. The TCR originated in a human donor in good health. Some clones in this sample may be carry-over from other donors' samples. CDR3 residues: CASSPRKAGGAYEQYF. The CDR3 bases are TGTGCCAGCAGCCCCAGAAAAGCGGGAGGGGCCTACGAGCAGTACTTC.